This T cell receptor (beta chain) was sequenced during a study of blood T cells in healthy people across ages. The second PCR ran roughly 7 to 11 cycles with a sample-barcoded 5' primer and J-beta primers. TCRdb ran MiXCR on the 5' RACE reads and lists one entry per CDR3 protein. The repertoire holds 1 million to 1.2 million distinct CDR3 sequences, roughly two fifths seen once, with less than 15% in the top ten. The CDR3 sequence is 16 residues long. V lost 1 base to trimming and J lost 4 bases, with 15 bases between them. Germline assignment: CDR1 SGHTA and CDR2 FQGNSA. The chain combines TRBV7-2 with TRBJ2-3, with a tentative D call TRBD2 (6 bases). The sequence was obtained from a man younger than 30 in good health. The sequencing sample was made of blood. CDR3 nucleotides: TGTGCCAGCAGCTTAGTCGGAGGGGTGGTGCCAGATACGCAGTATTTT. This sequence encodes CASSLVGGVVPDTQYF.